This TCR beta chain was obtained from a study of HIV-infected patients and healthy controls. Approximately 510 ng RNA was reverse transcribed with alpha and beta constant-region primers. Each of the alpha and beta chains got its own library through chain-specific third strand synthesis with indices. Each molecule carried a 12-nucleotide identifier made of two joined random hexamers added before amplification. TCRdb re-called the 5' RACE reads with MiXCR, one entry per CDR3 protein. The table includes around 19,000 distinct CDR3 sequences, approximately 9% detected once. Many counts were recorded for this clonotype. Its matching antigen is unknown. The germline V and J ends were trimmed by 4 bases and 0 bases, with 7 bases remaining between them. CDR1 LGHDT and CDR2 YNNKEL come from the germline V gene (reference sequence). CDR3 length: 15 residues. The repertoire came from unfractionated whole blood and reflected all unsorted peripheral T cells.

Study-wide points: When repertoires were size-matched, rare events in HIV-infected data became overweighted.

The material sequenced was blood. The clonotype comes from an adult in good health. The genes are TRBV3-1 and TRBJ2-6, with D possibly being TRBD2 (5 bases). The CDR3 loop is CASSPAGSGANVLTF. Here the CDR3 DNA reads TGTGCCAGCAGCCCCGCGGGCTCTGGGGCCAACGTCCTGACTTTC.